These 26 T cell receptor beta chains were sequenced from one sample in a study of blood T cell repertoires in COVID-19. Libraries were prepared by immunoSEQ multiplex PCR; TCRdb keeps only in-frame clonotypes and omits some of them. The sample includes over 200,000 clones, 80% to 90% of them seen just once. Specimen: PBMCs or T cells enriched from blood (not recorded which). The receptors here all came from a woman aged 25 to 39 who had been exposed to COVID-19.

The V call is TRBV28, the J call TRBJ1-2; TRBD1 matches 7 bases. The CDR3 contains 14 residues. V gave up 2 bases and J gave up 4 bases; unmatched junction bases: 4. Per germline, CDR1 MDHEN and CDR2 SYDVKM. The CDR3 here is CASSLRDSFYGYTF. Written as DNA, the CDR3 is TGTGCCAGCAGTTTAAGGGACAGCTTCTATGGCTACACCTTC.

The V call is TRBV12-3 or TRBV12-4, the J call TRBJ2-5; D perhaps matches TRBD1 (6 bases). Trimming shortened V by 8 bases and J by 1 base, and 11 bases separated the two germline ends. This CDR3 spans 13 amino acids. This CDR3 is CASEQGTQETQYF. DNA of the CDR3: TGTGCCAGCGAACAGGGAACCCAAGAGACCCAGTACTTC.

The V call is TRBV19, the J call TRBJ2-7; 8 bases map to TRBD1. V trimming: 5 bases; J trimming: 6 bases; junction bases outside the gene matches: 3. The CDR3 has 12 amino acids. From germline, CDR1 is LNHDA and CDR2 SQIVND (reference sequence). This chain's CDR3 is CASSPQGGEQYF. DNA of the CDR3: TGTGCCAGTAGTCCACAGGGGGGCGAGCAGTACTTC.

The genes are TRBV20-1 and TRBJ1-2, with D unresolved. Trimming left V 5 bases short and J 8 bases short, with 12 bases between. CDR1 and CDR2 from the germline V gene are DFQATT and SNEGSKA (reference sequence). The CDR3 has 11 residues. CDR3 amino acids: CSAFRGDGYTF. Here the CDR3 DNA reads TGCAGTGCTTTTAGAGGAGACGGCTACACCTTC.

The chain links TRBV5-1 to TRBJ2-1, with TRBD1 matching over 9 bases. Germline V CDR1 and CDR2: SGHRS, YFSETQ. The CDR3 is made up of 16 amino acids. V gave up 3 bases and J gave up 0 bases; unmatched junction bases: 4. CDR3 coding DNA: TGCGCCAGCAGCTCCCAACAGGGGGCCTCCTACAATGAGCAGTTCTTC. The encoded protein is CASSSQQGASYNEQFF.

This chain uses TRBV13 with TRBJ2-1; D uncertain. Germline values: CDR1 PRHDT, CDR2 FYEKMQ (reference sequence). The CDR3 sequence is 11 residues long. V was trimmed by 4 bases and J by 4 bases, leaving 2 bases between them. The DNA for the CDR3 is TGTGCCAGCAGCTCGTACAATGAGCAGTTCTTC. Residues: CASSSYNEQFF.

This rearrangement joins TRBV20-1 to TRBJ2-1; D possibly corresponds to TRBD1 (5 bases). The CDR3 runs 11 residues. Deletions cut 3 bases from V and 9 bases from J, with 9 bases between. CDR1 and CDR2 from the germline V gene are DFQATT and SNEGSKA (reference sequence). CDR3 residues: CSARGPGEQFF. The CDR3 nucleotides are TGCAGTGCTAGGGGGCCGGGTGAGCAGTTCTTC.

The genes are TRBV6-2 or TRBV6-3 and TRBJ1-4; 7 nucleotides line up with TRBD1. Germline V gene sequence: CDR1 MNHEY, CDR2 SVGEGT. The trim removed 2 bases at V and 8 bases at J, leaving 11 bases unmatched. The CDR3 is 16 residues long. CDR3: CASSYQTGLGPEKLFF. CDR3 nucleotides: TGTGCCAGCAGTTACCAGACAGGGTTGGGGCCCGAAAAACTGTTTTTT.

The chain has TRBV5-1 and TRBJ2-1; 10 bases agree with TRBD2. This CDR3 is 17 amino acids long. J lost 6 bases, V lost 6 bases, and 15 bases had no gene match. The germline V gene encodes CDR1 SGHRS and CDR2 YFSETQ. In DNA, the CDR3 is TGCGCCAGCACGTCACCAAAGCGGGAGGGCCCCCTCAATGAGCAGTTCTTC. It yields the protein CASTSPKREGPLNEQFF.

The J gene is TRBJ2-7, the V gene TRBV28, with D perhaps TRBD2 (5 bases). CDR1 MDHEN and CDR2 SYDVKM come from the germline V gene. V shed 5 bases and J shed 4 bases, with 9 bases lying between them. The CDR3 has 12 amino acids. The chain's CDR3 is CASSLTTYEQYF. As DNA, the CDR3 is TGTGCCAGCAGTCTGACTACATACGAGCAGTACTTC.

The chain employs TRBV25-1 and TRBJ2-7; maybe TRBD2 (5 bases). The CDR3 has 16 residues. Trimming took off 6 bases at V and 3 bases at J, with 21 bases between the two ends. Germline V lookup: CDR1 MGHDK, CDR2 SYGVNS. CDR3 region: CASRSRAIGQNYEQYF. As DNA, the CDR3 is TGTGCCAGCAGATCGCGGGCCATAGGCCAAAACTACGAGCAGTACTTC.

This clone was recorded a few times. V usage is TRBV7-9 and J usage is TRBJ2-5, with 8 nucleotides matching TRBD2. Unmatched junction bases numbered 17, after V lost 3 bases and J lost 2 bases. The CDR3 has 19 residues. The germline V gene has CDR1 SEHNR and CDR2 FQNEAQ (reference sequence). CDR3 loop: CASSFLMGAGGLFQETQYF. CDR3 DNA: TGTGCCAGCAGCTTTTTGATGGGGGCGGGAGGTCTGTTTCAAGAGACCCAGTACTTC.

The count of this clone is one. The chain joins TRBV2 to TRBJ1-4; no reliable D call. V was pared by 1 base and J by 0 bases, with 12 bases between. This CDR3 has 17 residues. Germline loops: CDR1 SNHLY, CDR2 FYNNEI. DNA of the CDR3: TGTGCCAGCAGTGAAGGGGGATTGGGAGCAACTAATGAAAAACTGTTTTTT. Encoded protein: CASSEGGLGATNEKLFF.

This clone was observed a handful of times. The genes are TRBV5-1 and TRBJ2-7; 10 bases line up with TRBD2. V was clipped by 5 bases and J by 7 bases; unmatched bases: 21. The CDR3 contains 18 residues. CDR1 is SGHRS and CDR2 is YFSETQ in the germline V gene. In DNA form, the CDR3 reads TGCGCCAGCAGGGCGACAGCGGGAGGGCTCCTGAGCTTCGGGGAGCAGTACTTC. This translates into CASRATAGGLLSFGEQYF.

V gene TRBV2 combines with J gene TRBJ2-7, with unresolved D. From germline, CDR1 is SNHLY and CDR2 FYNNEI. The CDR3 is 11 amino acids. Trimming took 7 bases from V and 3 from J, leaving 7 bases between them. CDR3 in DNA: TGTGCCAGCACCCTAGTCTACGAGCAGTACTTC. Translated: CASTLVYEQYF.

V and J are TRBV5-8 and TRBJ2-1; 7 bases line up with TRBD1. This CDR3 is built from 15 residues. J lost 2 bases, V lost 2 bases, and 4 bases had no gene match. Looked up from germline, CDR1 is SGHTS and CDR2 is YDEGEE. CDR3 nucleotides: TGTGCCAGCAGCTTTCGACAGGGCCCCTACAATGAGCAGTTCTTC. It encodes CASSFRQGPYNEQFF.

This sequence joins TRBV24-1 and TRBJ2-5; 9 positions agree with TRBD1. The length of the CDR3 is 14 residues. J lost 0 bases, V lost 7 bases, and 2 bases had no gene match. Germline V gives CDR1 KGHDR, CDR2 SFDVKD. The CDR3 bases are TGTGCCACCAGGGGGACAGGGTACCAAGAGACCCAGTACTTC. Translation gives CATRGTGYQETQYF.

Of note for this clone: The junction departs from germline at one end; a sequencing error may be responsible. The rearrangement links TRBV30 to TRBJ2-1, with 11 bases aligning to TRBD2. Germline CDR1 and CDR2: GTSNPN and SVGIG (reference sequence). This CDR3 region has 12 residues. CDR3 DNA: TGTGCCTGGACATTAGCGGGAGGGGTAGAGATCTTC. Translation gives CAWTLAGGVEIF.

The gene calls are TRBV9 and TRBJ1-5, with a weak D call TRBD1 (6 bases). With 0 bases removed from V and 4 bases from J, the gap between germline ends came to 11 bases. CDR3 length: 15 residues. Per the germline V gene, CDR1 is SGDLS and CDR2 is YYNGEE. CDR3 nucleotide sequence: TGTGCCAGCAGCGTAGGGGGGGGCGGGAATCAGCCCCAGCATTTT. As protein: CASSVGGGGNQPQHF.

The chain is built from TRBV3-1 (or the pseudogene TRBV3-2) and TRBJ1-4; 11 bases are a match to TRBD1. The trim removed 3 bases at V and 13 bases at J, leaving 7 bases unmatched. The CDR3 sequence is 14 residues long. Germline CDR1 LGHDT, CDR2 YNNKEL (reference sequence). CDR3 sequence reads: CASSHGTGGSRLFF. In DNA form, the CDR3 reads TGTGCCAGCAGCCACGGGACAGGGGGTTCTAGACTGTTTTTT.

The chain couples TRBV6-5 to TRBJ1-6; tentatively, D is TRBD1 (5 bases). The CDR3 extends over 15 amino acids. The V end lost 8 bases, the J end lost 0 bases, and 11 bases lay between the germline ends. CDR1 and CDR2 from the germline V gene are MNHEY and SVGAGI. The CDR3 reads CASFSQGSYNSPLHF. The CDR3 DNA reads as TGTGCCAGCTTTTCTCAGGGCTCCTATAATTCACCCCTCCACTTT.

V and J are TRBV4-1 and TRBJ1-1; a weak D match, TRBD1 (5 bases). This CDR3 contains 15 residues. Germline V gene lookup returns CDR1 MGHRA and CDR2 YSYEKL. V lost 0 bases, J lost 5 bases, and 13 bases lay in between. The chain's CDR3 is CASSQEIGGGTEAFF. The CDR3 DNA follows: TGCGCCAGCAGCCAAGAGATCGGGGGTGGGACTGAAGCTTTCTTT.

Remarks on this clone: Other DNA sequences in the sample encode the same CDR3. The chain uses TRBV15 and TRBJ1-1; D gene uncertain. Germline V gene lookup returns CDR1 LNHNV and CDR2 YYDKDF (reference sequence). The V and J ends lost 0 bases and 1 base respectively, with 15 bases between them. The CDR3 is made up of 17 amino acids. Written as DNA, the CDR3 is TGTGCCACCAGCAGAGATTACGGTGGCCGAGGGAACACTGAAGCTTTCTTT. This encodes CATSRDYGGRGNTEAFF.

This rearrangement joins TRBV28 to TRBJ1-2; tentatively, D is TRBD1 (5 bases). The CDR3 sequence is 12 residues long. CDR1 is MDHEN and CDR2 is SYDVKM in the germline V gene. The V end was cut by 5 bases, the J end by 2 bases, with 6 bases between. Here the CDR3 reads CASSRQNYGYTF. Here the CDR3 DNA reads TGTGCCAGCAGTCGACAGAACTATGGCTACACCTTC.

Many counts were recorded for this clone. The chain recombines TRBV28 with TRBJ1-5; TRBD1 matches at 10 bases. V was pared by 6 bases and J by 10 bases, with 9 bases of the junction left unmatched. Germline values: CDR1 MDHEN, CDR2 SYDVKM. The CDR3 contains 14 residues. The CDR3 nucleotides are TGTGCCAGCAGCTTACGGACAGGGGGGGCTCCCCAGCATTTT. As protein: CASSLRTGGAPQHF.

The genes are TRBV27 and TRBJ2-7; 7 bases align to TRBD2. CDR1 is MNHEY and CDR2 is SMNVEV in the germline V gene (reference sequence). V dropped 4 bases and J dropped 3; count of bases not matched to a gene: 6. The CDR3 runs 14 residues. The CDR3 region has the DNA TGTGCCAGCAGTTATGAGCGGGGACGCTACGAGCAGTACTTC. This translates into CASSYERGRYEQYF.